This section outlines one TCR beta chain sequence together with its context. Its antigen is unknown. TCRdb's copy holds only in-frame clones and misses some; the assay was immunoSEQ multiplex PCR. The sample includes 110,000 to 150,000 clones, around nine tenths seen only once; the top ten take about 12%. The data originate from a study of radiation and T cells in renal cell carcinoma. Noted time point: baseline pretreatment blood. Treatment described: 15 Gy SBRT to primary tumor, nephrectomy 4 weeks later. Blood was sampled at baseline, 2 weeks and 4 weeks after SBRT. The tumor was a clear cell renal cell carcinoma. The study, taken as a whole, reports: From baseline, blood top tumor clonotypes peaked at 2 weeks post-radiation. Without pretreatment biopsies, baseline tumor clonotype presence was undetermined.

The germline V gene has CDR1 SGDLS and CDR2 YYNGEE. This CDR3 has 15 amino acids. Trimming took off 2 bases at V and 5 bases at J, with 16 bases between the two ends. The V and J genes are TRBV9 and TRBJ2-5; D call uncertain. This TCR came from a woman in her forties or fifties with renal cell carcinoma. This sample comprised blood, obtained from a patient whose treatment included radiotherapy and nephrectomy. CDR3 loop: CASSVGNPLGETQYF. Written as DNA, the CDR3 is TGTGCCAGCAGCGTGGGCAACCCTCTGGGGGAGACCCAGTACTTC.